This section outlines one T cell receptor (beta chain) sequence together with its context. Original processing methods: Estimated nucleated cell counts came from reference gene primer amplification. Sequencing used immunoSEQ multiplex PCR; TCRdb keeps in-frame clones, though not all of them. The DNA was the basis for D and trimming; V, J and clone size are from that table. In the table there are 75,000 to 100,000 clones, 80% to 90% of which are singletons. The data belong to a study of blood T cell repertoires in COVID-19. As for the study in general: Samples of COVID-19 (acute and convalescent) were obtained from the United States, Italy and Spain. The cDNA or gDNA used as material had been derived from T cells, B-cell-depleted T cells, or PBMCs.

CDR3 length: 11 amino acids. V lost 10 bases and J 4 bases, leaving 10 bases between the germline ends. Germline V gene sequence: CDR1 MNHEY, CDR2 SMNVEV (reference sequence). The receptor's source is a woman aged 80 or older with acute or convalescent COVID-19. Sequencing used peripheral blood. The chain links TRBV27 to TRBJ1-2; D is possibly TRBD1 (6 bases). The CDR3 nucleotides are TGTGCCACTAGGGGGGGCTATGGCTACACCTTC. Translated: CATRGGYGYTF.